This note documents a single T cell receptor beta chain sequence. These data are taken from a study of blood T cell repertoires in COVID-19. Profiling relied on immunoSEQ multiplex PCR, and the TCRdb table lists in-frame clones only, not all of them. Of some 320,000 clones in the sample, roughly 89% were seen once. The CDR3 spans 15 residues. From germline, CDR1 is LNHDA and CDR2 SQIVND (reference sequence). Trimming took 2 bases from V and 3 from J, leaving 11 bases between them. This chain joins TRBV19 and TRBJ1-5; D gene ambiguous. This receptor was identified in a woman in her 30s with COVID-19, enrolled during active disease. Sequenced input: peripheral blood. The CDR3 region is CASSIRWAPNQPQHF. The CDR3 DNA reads TGTGCCAGTAGTATAAGGTGGGCGCCCAATCAGCCCCAGCATTTT.